This TCR beta chain was captured by sequencing in a study of human T cells and chemical hapten exposure. About the study: Small pooled library volume differences mainly caused per-sample TCR yield variation.

Time point here: healthy volunteer bleed at 2 weeks. Someone pulled total RNA out of unfractionated whole blood. In the original processing: Individual samples carried between about 20,000 and 700,000 TCRs, with more than 85,000 as the median. TCRdb re-called the RACE reads with MiXCR, one entry per CDR3 protein. The V and J calls follow TCRdb's processing rather than the paper's. The sample consists of about 130,000 distinct CDR3 sequences, 8.5% to 9.5% of them appearing once. This clonotype was detected only a few times. Deletions cut 1 base from V and 0 bases from J, with 14 bases between. The CDR3 is made up of 17 amino acids. CDR1 SGHRS and CDR2 YFSETQ come from the germline V gene.

The sample taken for sequencing was whole blood. The sequence came from a male donor in good health. Some clones in this sample may be carry-over from other donors' samples. The rearrangement joins TRBV5-1 to TRBJ1-5; no reliable D call. Here the CDR3 reads CASSLSPSGVSNQPQHF. The CDR3 nucleotides are TGCGCCAGCAGCTTGTCCCCCTCCGGTGTTAGCAATCAGCCCCAGCATTTT. Full variable domain (outside the CDR3, taken from reference TRBV5-1 and TRBJ1-5): KAGVTQTPRYLIKTRGQQVTLSCSPISGHRSVSWYQQTPGQGLQFLFEYFSETQRNKGNFPGRFSGRQFSNSRSEMNVSTLELGDSALYLCASSLSPSGVSNQPQHFGDGTRLSIL.